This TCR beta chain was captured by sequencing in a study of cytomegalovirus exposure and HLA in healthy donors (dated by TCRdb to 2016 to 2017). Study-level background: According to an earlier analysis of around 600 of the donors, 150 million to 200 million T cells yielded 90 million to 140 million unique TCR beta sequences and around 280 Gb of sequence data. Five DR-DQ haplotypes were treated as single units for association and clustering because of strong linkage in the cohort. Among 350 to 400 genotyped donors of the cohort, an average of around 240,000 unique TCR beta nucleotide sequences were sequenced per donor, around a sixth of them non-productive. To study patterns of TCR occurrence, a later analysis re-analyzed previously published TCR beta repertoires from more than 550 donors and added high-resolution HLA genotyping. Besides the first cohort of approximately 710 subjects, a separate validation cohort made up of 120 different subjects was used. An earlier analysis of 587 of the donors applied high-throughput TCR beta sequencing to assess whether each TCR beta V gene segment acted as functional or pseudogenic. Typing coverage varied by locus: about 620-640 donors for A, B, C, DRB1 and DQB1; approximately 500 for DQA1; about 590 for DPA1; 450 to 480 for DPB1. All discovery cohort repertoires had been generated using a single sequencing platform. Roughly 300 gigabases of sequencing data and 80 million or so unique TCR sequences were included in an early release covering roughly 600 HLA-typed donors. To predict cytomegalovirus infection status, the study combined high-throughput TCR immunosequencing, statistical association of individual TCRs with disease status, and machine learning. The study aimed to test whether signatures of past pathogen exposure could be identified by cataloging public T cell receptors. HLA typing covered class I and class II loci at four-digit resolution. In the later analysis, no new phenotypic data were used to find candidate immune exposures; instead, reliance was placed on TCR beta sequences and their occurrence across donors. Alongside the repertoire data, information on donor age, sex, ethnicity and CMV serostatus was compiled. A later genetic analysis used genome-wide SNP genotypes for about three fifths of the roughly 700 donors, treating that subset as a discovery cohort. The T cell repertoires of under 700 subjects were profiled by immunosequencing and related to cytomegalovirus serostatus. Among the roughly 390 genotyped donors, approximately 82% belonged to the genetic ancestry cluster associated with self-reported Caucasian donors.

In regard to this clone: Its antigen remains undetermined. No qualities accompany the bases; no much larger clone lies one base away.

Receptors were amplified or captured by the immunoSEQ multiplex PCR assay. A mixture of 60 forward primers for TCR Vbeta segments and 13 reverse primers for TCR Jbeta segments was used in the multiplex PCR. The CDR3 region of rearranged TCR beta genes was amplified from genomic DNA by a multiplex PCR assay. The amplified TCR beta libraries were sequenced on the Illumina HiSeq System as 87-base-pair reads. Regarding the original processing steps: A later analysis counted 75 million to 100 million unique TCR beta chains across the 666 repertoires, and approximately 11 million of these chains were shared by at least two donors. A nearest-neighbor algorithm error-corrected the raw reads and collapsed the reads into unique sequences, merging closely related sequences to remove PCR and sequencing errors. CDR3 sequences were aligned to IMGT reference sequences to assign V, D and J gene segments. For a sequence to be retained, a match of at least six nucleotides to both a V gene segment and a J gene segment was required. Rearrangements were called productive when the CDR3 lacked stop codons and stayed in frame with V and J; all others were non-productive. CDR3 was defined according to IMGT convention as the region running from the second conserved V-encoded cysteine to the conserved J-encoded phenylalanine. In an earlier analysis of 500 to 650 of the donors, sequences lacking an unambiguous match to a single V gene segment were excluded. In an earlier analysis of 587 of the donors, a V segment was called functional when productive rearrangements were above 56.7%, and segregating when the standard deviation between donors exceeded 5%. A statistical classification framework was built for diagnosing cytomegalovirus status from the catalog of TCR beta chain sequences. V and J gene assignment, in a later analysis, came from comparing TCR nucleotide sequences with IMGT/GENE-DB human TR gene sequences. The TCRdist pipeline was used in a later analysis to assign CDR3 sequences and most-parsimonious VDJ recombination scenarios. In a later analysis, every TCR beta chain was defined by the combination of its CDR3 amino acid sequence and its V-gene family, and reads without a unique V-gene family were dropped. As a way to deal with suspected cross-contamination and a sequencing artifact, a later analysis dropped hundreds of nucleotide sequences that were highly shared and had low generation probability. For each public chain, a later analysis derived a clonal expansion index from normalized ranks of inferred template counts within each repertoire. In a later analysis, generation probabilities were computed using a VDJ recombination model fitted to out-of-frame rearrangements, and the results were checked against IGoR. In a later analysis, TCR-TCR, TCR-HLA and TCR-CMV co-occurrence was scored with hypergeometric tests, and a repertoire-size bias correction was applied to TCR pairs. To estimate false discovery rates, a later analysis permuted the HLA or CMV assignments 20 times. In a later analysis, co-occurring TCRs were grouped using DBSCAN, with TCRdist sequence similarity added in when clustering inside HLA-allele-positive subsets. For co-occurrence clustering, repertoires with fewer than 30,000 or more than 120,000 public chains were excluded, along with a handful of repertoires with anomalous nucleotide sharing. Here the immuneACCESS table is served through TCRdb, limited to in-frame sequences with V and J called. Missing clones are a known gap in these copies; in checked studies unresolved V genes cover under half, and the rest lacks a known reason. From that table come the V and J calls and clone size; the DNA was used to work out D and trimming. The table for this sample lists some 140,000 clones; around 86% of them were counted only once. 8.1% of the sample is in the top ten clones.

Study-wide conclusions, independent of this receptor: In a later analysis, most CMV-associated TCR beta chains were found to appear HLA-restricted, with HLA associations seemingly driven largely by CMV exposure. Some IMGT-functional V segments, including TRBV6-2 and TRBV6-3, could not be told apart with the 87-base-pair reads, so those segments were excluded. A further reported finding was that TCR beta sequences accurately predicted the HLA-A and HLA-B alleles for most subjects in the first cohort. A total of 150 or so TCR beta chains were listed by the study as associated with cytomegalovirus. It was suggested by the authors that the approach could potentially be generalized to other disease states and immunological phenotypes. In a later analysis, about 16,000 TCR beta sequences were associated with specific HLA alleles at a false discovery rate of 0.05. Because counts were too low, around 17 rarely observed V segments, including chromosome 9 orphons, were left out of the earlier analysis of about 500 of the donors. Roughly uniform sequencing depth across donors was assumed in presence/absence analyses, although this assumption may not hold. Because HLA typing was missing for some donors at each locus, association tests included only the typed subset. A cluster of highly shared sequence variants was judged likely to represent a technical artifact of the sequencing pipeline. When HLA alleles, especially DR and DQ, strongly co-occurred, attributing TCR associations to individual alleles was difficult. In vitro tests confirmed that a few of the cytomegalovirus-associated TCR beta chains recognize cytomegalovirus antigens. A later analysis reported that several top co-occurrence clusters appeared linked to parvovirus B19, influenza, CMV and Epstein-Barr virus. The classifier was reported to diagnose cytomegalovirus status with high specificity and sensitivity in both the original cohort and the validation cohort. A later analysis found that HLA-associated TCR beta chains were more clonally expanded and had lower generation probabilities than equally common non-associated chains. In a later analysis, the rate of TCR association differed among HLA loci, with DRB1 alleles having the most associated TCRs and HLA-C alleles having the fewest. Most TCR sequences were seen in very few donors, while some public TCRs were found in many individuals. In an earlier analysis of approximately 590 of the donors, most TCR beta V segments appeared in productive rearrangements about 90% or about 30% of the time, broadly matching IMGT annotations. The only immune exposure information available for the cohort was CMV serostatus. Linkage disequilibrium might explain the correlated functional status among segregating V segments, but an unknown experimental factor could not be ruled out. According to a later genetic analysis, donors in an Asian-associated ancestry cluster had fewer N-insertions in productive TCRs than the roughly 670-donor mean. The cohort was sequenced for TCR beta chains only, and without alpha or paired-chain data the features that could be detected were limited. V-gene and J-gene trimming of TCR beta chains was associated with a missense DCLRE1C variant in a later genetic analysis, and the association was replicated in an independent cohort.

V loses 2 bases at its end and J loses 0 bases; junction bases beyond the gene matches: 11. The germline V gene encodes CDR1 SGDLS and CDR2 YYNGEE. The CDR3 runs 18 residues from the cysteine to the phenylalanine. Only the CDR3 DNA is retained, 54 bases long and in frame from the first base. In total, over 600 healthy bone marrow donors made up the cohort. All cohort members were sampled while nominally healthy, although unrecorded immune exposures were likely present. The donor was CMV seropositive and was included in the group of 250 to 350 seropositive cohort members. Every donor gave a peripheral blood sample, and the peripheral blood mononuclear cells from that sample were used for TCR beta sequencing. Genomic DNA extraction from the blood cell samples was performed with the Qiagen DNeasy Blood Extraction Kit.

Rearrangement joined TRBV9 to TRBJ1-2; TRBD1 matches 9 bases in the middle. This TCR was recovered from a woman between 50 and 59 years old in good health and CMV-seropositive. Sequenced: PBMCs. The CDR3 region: CASSVTRDRVSSNYGYTF. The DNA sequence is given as TGTGCCAGCAGCGTGACGAGGGACAGGGTATCTTCTAACTATGGCTACACCTTC.